This T cell receptor beta chain originates from a study of OX40 agonist ivuxolimab in advanced cancers. Looking at the study overall: The patients got ivuxolimab, which is an agonistic anti-OX40 (CD134) antibody. A mean age of roughly 62 years, range roughly 23 to 79, was recorded, and around 85% were male.

With V trimmed by 6 bases and J by 4 bases, 5 bases remained unmatched. CDR1 LNHDA and CDR2 SQIVND come from the germline V gene (reference sequence). CDR3 length equals 14 residues. Libraries were prepared by immunoSEQ multiplex PCR; TCRdb keeps only in-frame clonotypes and omits some of them. The table lists about 58,000 clones, approximately 88% of them singletons. Sample: CD4+ or CD8+ T cells sorted from blood, taken in a trial of the OX40 agonist ivuxolimab. The chain carries TRBV19 and TRBJ2-3, with TRBD2 matching 9 bases. The clonotype was recovered from an adult with an advanced solid tumor such as melanoma, head and neck, liver or kidney cancer. CDR3 DNA sequence: TGTGCCAGTAGCCCTAGCGGGATACCAGATACGCAGTATTTT. It yields the protein CASSPSGIPDTQYF.